The following is a T cell receptor (beta chain) sequence with its context. This record belongs to a study of blood T cell repertoires in COVID-19. Study-wide context: The United States, Italy and Spain were the sources of the acute and convalescent COVID-19 samples.

Germline V gene sequence: CDR1 GTSNPN, CDR2 SVGIG (reference sequence). The CDR3 totals 12 residues. Trimming removed 8 bases from V and 5 bases from J, with 15 bases in between. Participant-reported clinical history was the basis for cohort assignment. Using immunoSEQ multiplex PCR, the repertoire was profiled, and TCRdb retains in-frame clones only, with some absent. The sample lists roughly 400,000 clones; approximately 88% were seen once. The V gene is TRBV30, the J gene TRBJ1-2; perhaps TRBD1 as D (5 bases). The TCR comes from a woman aged 40-49 years with acute COVID-19. The sequencing input was PBMCs or T cells enriched from blood (not recorded which). CDR3: CALGGDWYGYTF. The CDR3 DNA sequence: TGTGCCCTGGGGGGGGACTGGTATGGCTACACCTTC.